This T cell receptor beta chain was recorded in a study of breast tumors, draining lymph nodes, adjacent tissues. The germline V gene has CDR1 MDHEN and CDR2 SYDVKM. The CDR3 loop spans 14 amino acids. V lost 7 bases and J 2 bases, leaving 12 bases between the germline ends. Axillary draining lymph nodes of breast cancer patients supplied the node samples. TCRdb itself ran the multiplex PCR reads through MiXCR, one entry per CDR3 protein. Here the sample spans 150,000 to 200,000 distinct CDR3 sequences, 30% to 35% being singletons. This chain links TRBV28 with TRBJ2-1; D not resolved. The sequencing input was axillary lymph node tissue. The sequence came from a female donor with breast cancer. Some clones in this sample may be carry-over from other donors' samples. As DNA, the CDR3 is TGTGCCAGCACCCCCGGAAGCCCCTACAATGAGCAGTTCTTC. Its protein product is CASTPGSPYNEQFF. The full variable domain, its missing parts supplied by reference TRBV28 and TRBJ2-1, is DVKVTQSSRYLVKRTGEKVFLECVQDMDHENMFWYRQDPGLGLRLIYFSYDVKMKEKGDIPEGYSVSREKKERFSLILESASTNQTSMYLCASTPGSPYNEQFFGPGTRLTVL.